This T cell receptor beta chain comes out of a study of T-cell reconstitution after alpha-beta-depleted transplantation in children. As concerns this clonotype: What it recognizes is unknown.

V was clipped by 9 bases and J by 4 bases; unmatched bases: 4. The CDR3 covers 12 residues. CDR1 is LNHNV, CDR2 YYDKDF, per germline (reference sequence). Study conclusions and caveats: Newly made T cells mostly supplied T-cell counts and diversity one year after transplant. Surviving recipient T cells and thymic progenitors underlay high day-60 TCRbeta diversity in some patients. In patients about two months after transplant, alpha-beta T cells reportedly arose from several hundred expanded graft clones.

Preparation of the TCRbeta library involved a method that used unique molecular identifiers. TCRdb re-derived calls from the PCR reads in MiXCR, one entry per CDR3 protein. The sample gives hundreds of thousands of distinct CDR3 sequences, roughly 23% of which show up once; roughly 14% is in the top ten. The chain carries TRBV15 and TRBJ1-2; 8 nucleotides align to TRBD1. The material sequenced was PBMCs, mostly from graft donor cells, taken 360 days after TCRalphabeta/CD19-depleted stem cell transplant. This TCR came from a boy in the first two years of life who had a stem cell transplant for acute myeloid leukemia, so the T cells may come from the graft donor. CDR3 residues: CATTGTGYGYTF. For the CDR3, the DNA is TGTGCCACTACTGGGACAGGCTATGGCTACACCTTC.